The clone carrying this T cell receptor (beta chain) appeared many times. Its cognate antigen is unknown. Axillary draining lymph nodes of breast cancer patients supplied the node samples. The sample is drawn from a study of breast tumors, draining lymph nodes, adjacent tissues. General study points: Tumor repertoires ranked between lymph nodes and nontumor tissue in diversity, with V and J gene preferences.

Trimming removed 3 bases from V and 1 base from J, with 15 bases in between. Germline V lookup: CDR1 KGHDR, CDR2 SFDVKD. The CDR3 spans 16 residues. Via MiXCR, TCRdb re-called the multiplex PCR reads, giving one row per CDR3 protein. The repertoire includes 200,000 to 300,000 distinct CDR3 sequences, 30% of them detected once, and more than 0.95% sits in the top ten. Specimen: axillary lymph node tissue. The sequence derives from a female donor with breast cancer. Some clones in this sample may be carry-over from other donors' samples. The rearrangement uses TRBV24-1 and TRBJ2-7; D may be TRBD1 (7 bases). Here the CDR3 DNA reads TGTGCCACCAGTGATCCCCACAGGGGAGGTTCCTACGAGCAGTACTTC. Protein product: CATSDPHRGGSYEQYF.